What follows are 25 T cell receptor beta chains derived from one specimen sequenced in a study of T cells in Graves' hyperthyroidism and ophthalmopathy. Amplified TCR beta CDR3 regions derived from RNA transcripts. With the HTBI primer set, the TCR CDR3 went through a first round of RT-PCR. From the multiplex PCR reads, TCRdb called clonotypes with MiXCR, one entry per CDR3 protein. The table shows a few hundred thousand distinct CDR3 sequences, with 15% to 19% occurring only once. Sample: blood. Receptors originate from a woman aged 30 to 39 with Graves' hyperthyroidism.

This clonotype was detected ten times or more. The chain recombines TRBV20-1 with TRBJ2-7; 12 bases fit TRBD2. This CDR3 region has 16 residues. V shed 2 bases and J 1 base; nucleotides not matched to a gene: 6. Germline CDR1 reads DFQATT; CDR2 reads SNEGSKA (reference sequence). CDR3 amino acids: CSARSKGTSGSYEQYF. CDR3 nucleotide sequence: TGCAGTGCTAGATCAAAGGGGACTAGCGGGTCCTACGAGCAGTACTTC.

The J gene is TRBJ1-2, the V gene TRBV27, with D possibly matching TRBD1 (6 bases). Germline-derived CDR1 and CDR2 are MNHEY and SMNVEV (reference sequence). CDR3 length: 14 residues. Trimming pared 9 bases from V and 4 bases from J, leaving 18 bases between. The CDR3 reads CASKHPGELYGYTF. The CDR3 nucleotides read TGTGCCAGTAAACACCCAGGGGAACTCTATGGCTACACCTTC.

In this sample, this clonotype turned up many times. The CDR3: CASSQRQNQPQHF. CDR3 DNA: TGTGCCAGCAGTCAGCGACAGAATCAGCCCCAGCATTTT. The rearrangement uses TRBV12-3 or TRBV12-4 and TRBJ1-5, with D perhaps TRBD1 (5 bases). The CDR3 runs to 13 residues. Trimming removed 5 bases at V and 4 bases at J, with 9 bases between.

The chain couples TRBV11-1 to TRBJ1-5, with a tentative D call TRBD1 (6 bases). Germline CDR1 and CDR2: SGHAT and FQDESV (reference sequence). The V end lost 6 bases, the J end lost 9 bases, and 18 bases lay between the germline ends. The CDR3 has 14 amino acids. This CDR3 is CASSHGQGPSPQHF. CDR3 coding DNA: TGTGCCAGCAGTCATGGGCAGGGGCCATCGCCCCAGCATTTT.

There are many counts of this clonotype. V gene TRBV3-1 combines with J gene TRBJ2-4; 7 nucleotides agree with TRBD1. The germline CDR1 and CDR2 sequences are LGHDT and YNNKEL (reference sequence). The CDR3 contains 13 residues. V lost 4 bases, J lost 8 bases, and 5 bases stayed unmatched. Written as DNA, the CDR3 is TGTGCCAGCAGCCGACAGGGTATGGACATTCAGTACTTC. Its protein product is CASSRQGMDIQYF.

This clonotype appeared many times. The chain employs TRBV5-8 and TRBJ2-5; 9 bases are a match to TRBD2. The CDR3 spans 16 residues. The germline gives CDR1 SGHTS, CDR2 YDEGEE. V lost 0 bases and J lost 2; bases outside the gene matches: 5. The chain's CDR3 is CASSLVLAGRQETQYF. CDR3 nucleotides: TGTGCCAGCAGCTTGGTGCTAGCGGGACGACAAGAGACCCAGTACTTC.

This clonotype was detected ten times or more. The V call is TRBV20-1, the J call TRBJ2-7, with D possibly being TRBD2 (6 bases). Germline-derived CDR1 and CDR2 are DFQATT and SNEGSKA (reference sequence). The CDR3 contains 13 residues. Trimming pared 6 bases from V and 3 bases from J, leaving 15 bases between. This CDR3 reads CSARVGGYYEQYF. The CDR3 DNA is TGCAGTGCCCGAGTGGGGGGATACTACGAGCAGTACTTC.

This clonotype was found many times. V is TRBV2 and J is TRBJ2-7; D ambiguous. The V end lost 0 bases, the J end lost 0 bases, and 15 bases lay between the germline ends. The CDR3 has 17 amino acids. CDR1 and CDR2 (germline): SNHLY, FYNNEI. DNA for the CDR3: TGTGCCAGCAGTGAAGCGGCCCAGTTCTCAGACTCCTACGAGCAGTACTTC. It specifies CASSEAAQFSDSYEQYF.

V is TRBV5-1 and J is TRBJ2-2, with D tentatively TRBD2 (5 bases). This CDR3 is 16 amino acids long. V lost 2 bases, J lost 3 bases, and 14 bases lay in between. CDR1 is SGHRS, CDR2 YFSETQ, per germline. In DNA, the CDR3 is TGCGCCAGCAGCTTAACGGTCGGGATCGACACCGGGGAGCTGTTTTTT. It codes for CASSLTVGIDTGELFF.

The V gene is TRBV6-2 or TRBV6-3, the J gene TRBJ2-5; TRBD2 matches at 10 bases. V trimming: 6 bases; J trimming: 5 bases; junction bases outside the gene matches: 18. The germline V gene has CDR1 MNHEY and CDR2 SVGEGT. This CDR3 comprises 18 residues. The CDR3 sequence: CASRGSYSGRTWWETQYF. The CDR3 DNA reads as TGTGCCAGCAGGGGTTCTTATAGCGGGAGGACCTGGTGGGAGACCCAGTACTTC.

This clonotype has ten or more counts. The chain joins TRBV28 to TRBJ2-7, with 16 bases matching TRBD2. The CDR3 has 18 residues. V shed 4 bases and J 3 bases; nucleotides not matched to a gene: 9. Per the germline V gene, CDR1 is MDHEN and CDR2 is SYDVKM. DNA of the CDR3: TGTGCCAGCAGTTCGGGACTAGCGGGAGGGCTAGGTCGCTACGAGCAGTACTTC. It translates to CASSSGLAGGLGRYEQYF.

The chain recombines TRBV7-9 with TRBJ2-5; D perhaps matches TRBD2 (7 bases). Trimming removed 5 bases from V and 7 bases from J, with 17 bases in between. Germline-derived CDR1 and CDR2 are SEHNR and FQNEAQ (reference sequence). There are 14 residues in the CDR3. DNA for the CDR3: TGTGCCAGCAGCAGAGGGGGGGGAACGGGGACCCAGTACTTC. It specifies CASSRGGGTGTQYF.

In its sample, this clonotype was seen a few times. This chain links TRBV27 with TRBJ2-1; D uncertain. The length of the CDR3 is 13 residues. From germline, CDR1 is MNHEY and CDR2 SMNVEV (reference sequence). V was pared by 2 bases and J by 10 bases, with 12 bases between. The CDR3 region has the DNA TGTGCCAGCAGTTTAAGTCCGAGGATCGAGCAGTTCTTC. As protein: CASSLSPRIEQFF.

This clonotype was counted many times. The chain links TRBV3-1 to TRBJ2-7, with 9 nucleotides matching TRBD2. After removal of 5 bases from V and 2 bases from J, the junction contained 4 bases not matched to a gene. This CDR3 is built from 14 residues. Germline assignment: CDR1 LGHDT and CDR2 YNNKEL (reference sequence). CDR3 nucleotides: TGTGCCAGCAGCTCGGTAGCGGGAGCCTACGAGCAGTACTTC. Its translation is CASSSVAGAYEQYF.

This clonotype was detected a few times. The chain uses TRBV5-1 and TRBJ2-1; 7 positions agree with TRBD2. V shed 2 bases, J shed 9 bases, and the junction held 14 bases outside the gene matches. Per the germline V gene, CDR1 is SGHRS and CDR2 is YFSETQ. This CDR3 is built from 16 residues. This CDR3 is CASSFSPGGGVGEQFF. DNA of the CDR3: TGCGCCAGCAGCTTCTCGCCGGGAGGCGGGGTGGGTGAGCAGTTCTTC.

V gene TRBV3-1 combines with J gene TRBJ2-5; 7 positions match TRBD2. V shed 6 bases and J 2 bases; nucleotides not matched to a gene: 9. Germline V gene data show CDR1 as LGHDT and CDR2 as YNNKEL (reference sequence). CDR3 length equals 15 residues. For the CDR3, the DNA is TGTGCCAGCAGATTCAGGCGGGGGTTTCAAGAGACCCAGTACTTC. Translating gives CASRFRRGFQETQYF.

This clonotype was observed at least ten times. The CDR3 DNA reads as TGCAGTGCTAGGGATAGCGGGAGAGGTCTGAATGAGCAGTTCTTC. This translates into CSARDSGRGLNEQFF. This chain links TRBV20-1 with TRBJ2-1; TRBD2 agrees at 9 bases. Per germline, CDR1 DFQATT and CDR2 SNEGSKA (reference sequence). The J segment lost 7 bases and the V segment lost 3 bases, leaving 10 bases of the junction unmatched. The CDR3 loop spans 15 amino acids.

About this clonotype: Possible read error: a much larger clone is one base away. The chain recombines TRBV20-1 with TRBJ2-7, with 10 positions matching TRBD2. Trimming cost V 5 bases and J 5 bases; bases outside gene matches: 12. CDR1 DFQATT and CDR2 SNEGSKA come from the germline V gene (reference sequence). CDR3 size: 15 residues. CDR3 nucleotide sequence: TGCAGTGCTGGCATTTCTAGCGGGAGATTGAACGAGCAGTACTTC. Residues: CSAGISSGRLNEQYF.

With regard to this clonotype: The conserved phenylalanine or tryptophan normally closing the CDR3 is absent here, so this likely arose from a read error. The V call is TRBV18, the J call TRBJ1-1; perhaps TRBD1 as D (5 bases). The V end lost 3 bases, the J end lost 1 base, and 12 bases lay between the germline ends. There are 15 residues in the CDR3. Germline lookup yields CDR1 KGHSH and CDR2 LQKENI. CDR3 region: CASSPSQGENTEAFL. DNA for the CDR3: TGTGCCAGCTCACCCTCCCAGGGAGAGAACACTGAAGCTTTCCTT.

J is TRBJ2-3 and V is TRBV7-9; 10 bases are shared with TRBD2. This CDR3 comprises 17 residues. From germline, CDR1 is SEHNR and CDR2 FQNEAQ (reference sequence). V shed 3 bases, J shed 0 bases, and the junction held 6 bases outside the gene matches. The CDR3 DNA is TGTGCCAGCAGCTTTCCATCGGGACTAGCGAGCACAGATACGCAGTATTTT. Residues: CASSFPSGLASTDTQYF.

This clonotype was picked up many times. This rearrangement joins TRBV10-3 to TRBJ1-1, with 8 bases that match TRBD1. The junction had 2 bases not matched to a gene; V was cut back by 3 bases and J by 5 bases. The CDR3 totals 13 residues. Germline V CDR1 and CDR2: ENHRY, SYGVKD. CDR3 sequence: CAISEDRGTEAFF. The CDR3 region has the DNA TGTGCCATCAGTGAAGACAGGGGAACTGAAGCTTTCTTT.

This chain connects TRBV10-3 to TRBJ1-4; D remains unclear. The V end lost 2 bases, the J end lost 3 bases, and 10 bases lay between the germline ends. CDR3 length: 15 residues. In germline, CDR1 is ENHRY, CDR2 SYGVKD. The CDR3 region has the DNA TGTGCCATCAGTGAGGGAGGGTTGGCTAATGAAAAACTGTTTTTT. This gives the protein CAISEGGLANEKLFF.

This clonotype came up a few times. V and J are TRBV10-2 and TRBJ1-1, with D tentatively TRBD1 (5 bases). V lost 6 bases and J lost 4, with 12 bases in between. Germline-derived CDR1 and CDR2 are WSHSY and SAAADI. The CDR3 is 13 amino acids. CDR3 amino acids: CASSDWGGTEAFF. CDR3 bases: TGCGCCAGCAGCGACTGGGGGGGCACTGAAGCTTTCTTT.

This clonotype was seen ten or more times. V and J are TRBV11-2 and TRBJ2-3; D is ambiguous. The CDR3 is made up of 13 amino acids. CDR1 and CDR2 (germline): SGHAT, FQNNGV. With 4 bases removed from V and 2 bases from J, the gap between germline ends came to 7 bases. The CDR3 coding sequence is TGTGCCAGCAGCTCCTACACCACAGATACGCAGTATTTT. This translates into CASSSYTTDTQYF. The whole variable domain, filled in from reference TRBV11-2 and TRBJ2-3, reads EAGVAQSPRYKIIEKRQSVAFWCNPISGHATLYWYQQILGQGPKLLIQFQNNGVVDDSQLPKDRFSAERLKGVDSTLKIQPAKLEDSAVYLCASSSYTTDTQYFGPGTRLTVL.

This clonotype has just a few counts. This chain uses TRBV28 with TRBJ2-3, with 9 bases that match TRBD2. This CDR3 spans 18 amino acids. Germline assignment: CDR1 MDHEN and CDR2 SYDVKM. V shed 5 bases, J shed 1 base, and the junction held 13 bases outside the gene matches. CDR3 in DNA: TGTGCCAGCAGTCTCCACGCACCGACTAGCGGACGCACAGATACGCAGTATTTT. Protein product: CASSLHAPTSGRTDTQYF.